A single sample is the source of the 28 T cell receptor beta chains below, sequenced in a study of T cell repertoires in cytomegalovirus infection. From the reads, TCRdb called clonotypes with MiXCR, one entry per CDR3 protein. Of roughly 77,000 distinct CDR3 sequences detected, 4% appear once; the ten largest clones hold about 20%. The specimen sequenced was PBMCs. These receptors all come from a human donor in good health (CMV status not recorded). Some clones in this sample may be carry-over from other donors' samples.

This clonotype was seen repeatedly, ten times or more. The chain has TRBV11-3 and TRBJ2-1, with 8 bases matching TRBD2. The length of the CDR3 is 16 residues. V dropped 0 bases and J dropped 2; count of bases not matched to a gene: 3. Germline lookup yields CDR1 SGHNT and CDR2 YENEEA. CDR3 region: CASSLEAGVPYNEQFF. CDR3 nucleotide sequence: TGTGCCAGCAGCTTAGAAGCGGGAGTACCCTACAATGAGCAGTTCTTC. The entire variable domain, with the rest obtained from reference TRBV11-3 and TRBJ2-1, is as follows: EAGVVQSPRYKIIEKKQPVAFWCNPISGHNTLYWYLQNLGQGPELLIRYENEEAVDDSQLPKDRFSAERLKGVDSTLKIQPAELGDSAVYLCASSLEAGVPYNEQFFGPGTRLTVL.

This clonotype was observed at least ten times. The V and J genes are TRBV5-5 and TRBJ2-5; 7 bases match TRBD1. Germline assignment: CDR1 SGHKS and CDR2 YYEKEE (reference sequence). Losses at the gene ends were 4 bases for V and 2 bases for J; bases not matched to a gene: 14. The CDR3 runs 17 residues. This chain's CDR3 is CASSTLGGQTGQETQYF. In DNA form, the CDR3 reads TGTGCCAGCAGCACCCTTGGGGGACAGACGGGGCAAGAGACCCAGTACTTC.

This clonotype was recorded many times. In DNA form, the CDR3 reads TGCAGCGTTGAGCGAGAGACAGGGGGCGTAAACATTCAGTACTTC. This gives the protein CSVERETGGVNIQYF. V gene TRBV29-1 combines with J gene TRBJ2-4; 10 nucleotides align to TRBD1. V shed 3 bases, J shed 6 bases, and the junction held 8 bases outside the gene matches. Germline V gene data show CDR1 as SQVTM and CDR2 as ANQGSEA. The CDR3 has 15 residues.

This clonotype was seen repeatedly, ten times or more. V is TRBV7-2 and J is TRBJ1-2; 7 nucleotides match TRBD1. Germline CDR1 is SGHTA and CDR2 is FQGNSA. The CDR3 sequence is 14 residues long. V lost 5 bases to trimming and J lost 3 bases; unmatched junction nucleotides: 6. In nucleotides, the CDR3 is TGTGCCAGCAGCCCATACGGGACAGACTATGGCTACACCTTC. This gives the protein CASSPYGTDYGYTF.

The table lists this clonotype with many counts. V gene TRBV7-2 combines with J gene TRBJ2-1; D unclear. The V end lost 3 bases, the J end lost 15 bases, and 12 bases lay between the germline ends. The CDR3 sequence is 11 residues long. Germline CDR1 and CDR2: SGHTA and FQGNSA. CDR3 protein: CASSFFSRPFF. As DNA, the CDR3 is TGTGCCAGCAGCTTCTTTTCTAGGCCGTTCTTC.

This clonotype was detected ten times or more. CDR3 sequence: CASSLGGGLGNEQYF. The CDR3 nucleotides read TGTGCCAGCAGCTTAGGCGGCGGCCTTGGGAACGAGCAGTACTTC. The chain is built from TRBV7-4 and TRBJ2-7, with D unresolved. The V gene's germline CDR1 is SGHVT and CDR2 SQSDAQ. V dropped 1 base and J dropped 5 bases, with 15 bases sitting between them. The CDR3 is 15 residues long.

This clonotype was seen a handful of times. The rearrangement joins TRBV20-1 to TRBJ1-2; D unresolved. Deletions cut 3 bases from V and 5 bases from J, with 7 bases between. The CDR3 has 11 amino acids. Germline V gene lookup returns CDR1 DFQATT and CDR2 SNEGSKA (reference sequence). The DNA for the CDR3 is TGCAGTGCTAGCCTCCCTTATGGCTACACCTTC. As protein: CSASLPYGYTF.

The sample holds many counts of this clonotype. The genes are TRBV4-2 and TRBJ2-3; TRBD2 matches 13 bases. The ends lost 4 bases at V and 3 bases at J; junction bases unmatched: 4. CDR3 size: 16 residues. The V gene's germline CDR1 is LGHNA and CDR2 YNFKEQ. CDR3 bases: TGTGCCAGCAGCCCCCGACTAGCGGGAGGAACAGATACGCAGTATTTT. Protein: CASSPRLAGGTDTQYF.

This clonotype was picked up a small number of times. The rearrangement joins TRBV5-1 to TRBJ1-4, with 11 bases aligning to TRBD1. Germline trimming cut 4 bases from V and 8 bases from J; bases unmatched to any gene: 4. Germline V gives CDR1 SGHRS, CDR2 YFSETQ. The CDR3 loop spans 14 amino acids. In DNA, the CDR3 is TGCGCCAGCAGCGGACAGGGGGCTTTGGAAAAACTGTTTTTT. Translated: CASSGQGALEKLFF.

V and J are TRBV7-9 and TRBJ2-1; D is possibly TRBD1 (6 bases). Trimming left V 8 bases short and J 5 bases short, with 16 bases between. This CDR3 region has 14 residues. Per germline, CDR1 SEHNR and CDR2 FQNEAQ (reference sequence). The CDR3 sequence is CASCRGKGDNEQFF. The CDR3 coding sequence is TGTGCCAGCTGTCGGGGCAAGGGGGACAATGAGCAGTTCTTC.

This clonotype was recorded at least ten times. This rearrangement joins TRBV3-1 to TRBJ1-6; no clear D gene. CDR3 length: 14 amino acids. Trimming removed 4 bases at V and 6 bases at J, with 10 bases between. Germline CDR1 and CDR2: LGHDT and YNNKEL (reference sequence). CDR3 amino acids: CASSRRQANSPLHF. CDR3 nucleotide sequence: TGTGCCAGCAGCCGGAGGCAGGCTAATTCACCCCTCCACTTT.

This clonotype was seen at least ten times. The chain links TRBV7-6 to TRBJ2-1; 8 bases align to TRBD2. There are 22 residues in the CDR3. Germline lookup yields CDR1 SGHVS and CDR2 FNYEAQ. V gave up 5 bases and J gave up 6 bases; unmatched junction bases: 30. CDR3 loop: CASSERFRRATQYSSGLNEQFF. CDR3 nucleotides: TGTGCCAGCAGCGAGAGATTCAGACGTGCGACACAATATTCTAGCGGGCTCAATGAGCAGTTCTTC.

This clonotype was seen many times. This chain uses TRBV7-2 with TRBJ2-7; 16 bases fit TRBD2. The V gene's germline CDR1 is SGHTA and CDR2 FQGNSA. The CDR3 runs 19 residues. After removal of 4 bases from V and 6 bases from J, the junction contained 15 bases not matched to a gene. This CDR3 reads CASSSPGLAGGPSFAEQYF. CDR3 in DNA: TGTGCCAGCAGCTCGCCGGGACTAGCGGGAGGGCCCTCCTTCGCCGAGCAGTACTTC.

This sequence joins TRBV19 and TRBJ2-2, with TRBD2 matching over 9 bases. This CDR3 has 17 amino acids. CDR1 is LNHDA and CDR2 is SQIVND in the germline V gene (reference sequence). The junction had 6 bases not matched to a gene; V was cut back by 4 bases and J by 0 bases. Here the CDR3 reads CASSKTSGFANTGELFF. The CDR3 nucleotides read TGTGCCAGTAGTAAGACTAGCGGATTCGCGAACACCGGGGAGCTGTTTTTT.

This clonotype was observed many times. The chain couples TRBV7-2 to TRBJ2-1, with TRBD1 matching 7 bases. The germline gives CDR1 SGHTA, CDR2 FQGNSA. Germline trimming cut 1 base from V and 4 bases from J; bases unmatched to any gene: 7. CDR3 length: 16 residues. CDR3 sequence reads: CASSLESGTVYNEQFF. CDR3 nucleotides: TGTGCCAGCAGCTTAGAATCCGGGACAGTATACAATGAGCAGTTCTTC.

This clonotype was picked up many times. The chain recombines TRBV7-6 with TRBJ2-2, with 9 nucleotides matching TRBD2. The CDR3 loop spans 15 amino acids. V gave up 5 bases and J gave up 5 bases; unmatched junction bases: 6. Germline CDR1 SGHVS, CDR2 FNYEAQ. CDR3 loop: CASSQSGGTTGELFF. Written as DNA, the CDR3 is TGTGCCAGCAGCCAGAGCGGGGGGACGACCGGGGAGCTGTTTTTT.

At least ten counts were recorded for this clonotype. The CDR3 DNA follows: TGTGCCAGCAGCCCAGGGACAGGGGGGAACAATCAGCCCCAGCATTTT. It yields the protein CASSPGTGGNNQPQHF. J is TRBJ1-5 and V is TRBV7-2, with TRBD1 identical over 11 bases. CDR3 length: 16 amino acids. V trimming: 5 bases; J trimming: 3 bases; junction bases outside the gene matches: 6. Looked up from germline, CDR1 is SGHTA and CDR2 is FQGNSA. The complete variable domain, with remaining parts taken from reference TRBV7-2 and TRBJ1-5, reads GAGVSQSPSNKVTEKGKDVELRCDPISGHTALYWYRQSLGQGLEFLIYFQGNSAPDKSGLPSDRFSAERTGGSVSTLTIQRTQQEDSAVYLCASSPGTGGNNQPQHFGDGTRLSIL.

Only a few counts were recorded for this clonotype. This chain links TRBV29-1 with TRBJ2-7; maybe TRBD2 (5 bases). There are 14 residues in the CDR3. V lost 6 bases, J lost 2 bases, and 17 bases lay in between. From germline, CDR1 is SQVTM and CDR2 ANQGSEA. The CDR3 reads CSVQDRGFAYEQYF. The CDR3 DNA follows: TGCAGCGTCCAAGACCGGGGTTTCGCCTACGAGCAGTACTTC.

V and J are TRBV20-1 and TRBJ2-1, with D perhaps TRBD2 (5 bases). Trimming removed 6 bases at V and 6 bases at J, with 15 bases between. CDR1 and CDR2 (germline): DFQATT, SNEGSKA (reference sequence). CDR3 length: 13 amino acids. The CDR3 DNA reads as TGCAGTGCCGGTCTCGGGATTGTCAATGAGCAGTTCTTC. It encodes CSAGLGIVNEQFF.

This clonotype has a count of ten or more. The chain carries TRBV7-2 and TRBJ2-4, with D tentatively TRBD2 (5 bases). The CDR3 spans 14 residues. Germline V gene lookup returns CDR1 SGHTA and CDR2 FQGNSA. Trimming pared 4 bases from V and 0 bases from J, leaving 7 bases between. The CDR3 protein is CASSSRVAKNIQYF. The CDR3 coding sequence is TGTGCCAGCAGCTCGAGGGTAGCCAAAAACATTCAGTACTTC.

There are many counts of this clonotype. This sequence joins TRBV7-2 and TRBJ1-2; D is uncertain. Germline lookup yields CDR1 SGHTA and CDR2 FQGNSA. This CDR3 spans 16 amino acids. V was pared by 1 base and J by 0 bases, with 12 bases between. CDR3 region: CASSLESSTPNYGYTF. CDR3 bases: TGTGCCAGCAGCTTAGAGTCGAGTACACCTAACTATGGCTACACCTTC.

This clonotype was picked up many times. The chain's CDR3 is CASSIRVEGYEQYF. CDR3 nucleotides: TGTGCCAGTAGTATTAGGGTAGAGGGATACGAGCAGTACTTC. The chain links TRBV19 to TRBJ2-7; a possible D gene is TRBD2 (5 bases). The CDR3 is 14 amino acids. CDR1 LNHDA and CDR2 SQIVND come from the germline V gene (reference sequence). Between the trimmed V and J ends, which lost 3 bases and 4 bases, there was a span of 13 bases. The full variable domain, its missing parts supplied by reference TRBV19 and TRBJ2-7, is DGGITQSPKYLFRKEGQNVTLSCEQNLNHDAMYWYRQDPGQGLRLIYYSQIVNDFQKGDIAEGYSVSREKKESFPLTVTSAQKNPTAFYLCASSIRVEGYEQYFGPGTRLTVT.

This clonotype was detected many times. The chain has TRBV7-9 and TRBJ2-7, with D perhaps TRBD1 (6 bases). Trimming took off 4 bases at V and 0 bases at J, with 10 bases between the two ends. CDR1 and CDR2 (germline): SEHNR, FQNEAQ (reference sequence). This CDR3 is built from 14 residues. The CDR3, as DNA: TGTGCCAGCAGCTCCGGACAGAGCTCCTACGAGCAGTACTTC. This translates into CASSSGQSSYEQYF.

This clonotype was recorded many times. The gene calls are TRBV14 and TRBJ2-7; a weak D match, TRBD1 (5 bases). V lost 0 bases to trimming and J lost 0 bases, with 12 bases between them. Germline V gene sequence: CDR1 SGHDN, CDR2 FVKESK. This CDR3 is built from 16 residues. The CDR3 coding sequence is TGTGCCAGCAGCCAAGAGGGCAGGGCCCGCTCCTACGAGCAGTACTTC. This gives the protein CASSQEGRARSYEQYF. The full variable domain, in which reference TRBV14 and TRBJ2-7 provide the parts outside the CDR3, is EAGVTQFPSHSVIEKGQTVTLRCDPISGHDNLYWYRRVMGKEIKFLLHFVKESKQDESGMPNNRFLAERTGGTYSTLKVQPAELEDSGVYFCASSQEGRARSYEQYFGPGTRLTVT.

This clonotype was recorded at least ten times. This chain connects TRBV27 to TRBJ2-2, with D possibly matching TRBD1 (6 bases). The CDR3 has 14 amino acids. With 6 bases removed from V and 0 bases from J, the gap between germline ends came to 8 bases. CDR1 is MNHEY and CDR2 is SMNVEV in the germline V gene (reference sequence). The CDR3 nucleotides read TGTGCCAGCAGCAGGGGTTCGAACACCGGGGAGCTGTTTTTT. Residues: CASSRGSNTGELFF.

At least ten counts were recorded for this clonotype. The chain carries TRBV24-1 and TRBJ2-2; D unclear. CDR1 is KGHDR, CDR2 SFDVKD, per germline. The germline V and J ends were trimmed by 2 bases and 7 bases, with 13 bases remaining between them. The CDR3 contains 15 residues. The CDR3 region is CATSDSVFPGGELFF. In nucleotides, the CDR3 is TGTGCCACCAGTGATTCCGTCTTCCCGGGCGGGGAGCTGTTTTTT.

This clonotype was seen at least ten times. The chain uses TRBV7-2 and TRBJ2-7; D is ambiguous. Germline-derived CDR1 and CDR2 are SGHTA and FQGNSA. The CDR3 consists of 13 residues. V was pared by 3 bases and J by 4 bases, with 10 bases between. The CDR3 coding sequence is TGTGCCAGCAGCTTCACGGTTCAATACGAGCAGTACTTC. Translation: CASSFTVQYEQYF. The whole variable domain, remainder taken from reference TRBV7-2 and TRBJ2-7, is GAGVSQSPSNKVTEKGKDVELRCDPISGHTALYWYRQSLGQGLEFLIYFQGNSAPDKSGLPSDRFSAERTGGSVSTLTIQRTQQEDSAVYLCASSFTVQYEQYFGPGTRLTVT.

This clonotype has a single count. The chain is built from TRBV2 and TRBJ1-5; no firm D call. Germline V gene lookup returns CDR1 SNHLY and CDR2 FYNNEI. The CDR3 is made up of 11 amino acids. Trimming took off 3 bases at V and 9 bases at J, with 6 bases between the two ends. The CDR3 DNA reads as TGTGCCAGCAGTGATGGGTGGCCCCAGCATTTT. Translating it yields CASSDGWPQHF.